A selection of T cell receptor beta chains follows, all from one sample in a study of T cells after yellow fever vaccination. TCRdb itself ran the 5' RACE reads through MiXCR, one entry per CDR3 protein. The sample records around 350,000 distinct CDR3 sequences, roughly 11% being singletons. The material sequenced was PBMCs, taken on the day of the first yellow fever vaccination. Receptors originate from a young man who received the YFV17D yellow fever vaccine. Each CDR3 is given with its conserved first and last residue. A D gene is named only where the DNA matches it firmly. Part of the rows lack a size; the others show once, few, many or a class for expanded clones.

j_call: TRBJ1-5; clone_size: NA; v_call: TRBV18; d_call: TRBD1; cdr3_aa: CASSPGQGNGQPQHF; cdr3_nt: TGTGCCAGCTCACCGGGACAGGGGAACGGCCAGCCCCAGCATTTT
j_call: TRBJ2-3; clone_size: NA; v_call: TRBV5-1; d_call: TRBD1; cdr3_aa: CASSYQGALDTQYF; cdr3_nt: TGCGCCAGCAGCTACCAGGGGGCGCTTGATACGCAGTATTTT
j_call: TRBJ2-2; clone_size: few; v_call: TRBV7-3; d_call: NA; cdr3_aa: CASSPPTGNTGELFF; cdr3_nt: TGTGCCAGCAGCCCGCCGACCGGGAACACCGGGGAGCTGTTTTTT
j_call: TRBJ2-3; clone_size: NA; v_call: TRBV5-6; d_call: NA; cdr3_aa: CASSDHRAQYF; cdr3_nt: TGTGCCAGCAGTGACCACCGAGCGCAGTATTTT
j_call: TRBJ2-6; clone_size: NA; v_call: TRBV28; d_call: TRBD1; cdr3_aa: CASSPRRGRGANVLTF; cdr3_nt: TGTGCCAGCAGCCCCCGCAGGGGGCGGGGGGCCAACGTCCTGACTTTC
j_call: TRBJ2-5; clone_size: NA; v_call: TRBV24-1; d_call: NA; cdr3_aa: CATSDSTDGLRGQETQYF; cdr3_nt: TGTGCCACCAGTGATTCCACTGACGGACTCCGAGGTCAAGAGACCCAGTACTTC
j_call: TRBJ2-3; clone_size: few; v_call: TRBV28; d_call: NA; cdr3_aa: CASSPGGRADTQYF; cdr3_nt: TGTGCCAGCAGCCCTGGAGGGCGGGCAGATACGCAGTATTTT
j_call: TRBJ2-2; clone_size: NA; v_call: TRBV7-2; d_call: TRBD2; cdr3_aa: CASNLAGSGTGELFF; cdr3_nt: TGTGCCAGCAACCTAGCGGGCAGCGGCACCGGGGAGCTGTTTTTT
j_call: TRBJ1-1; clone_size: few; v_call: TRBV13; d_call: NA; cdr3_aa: CASSFRQMNTEAFF; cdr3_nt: TGTGCCAGCAGCTTTAGGCAGATGAACACTGAAGCTTTCTTT
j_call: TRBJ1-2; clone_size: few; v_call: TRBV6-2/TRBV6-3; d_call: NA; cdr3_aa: CASSPQDGRYNGYTF; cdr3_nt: TGTGCCAGCAGTCCGCAAGACGGAAGATACAATGGCTACACCTTC
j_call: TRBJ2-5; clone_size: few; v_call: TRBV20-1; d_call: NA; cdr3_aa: CSAAQLLQTQYF; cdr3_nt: TGCAGTGCCGCACAGTTGCTACAGACCCAGTACTTC
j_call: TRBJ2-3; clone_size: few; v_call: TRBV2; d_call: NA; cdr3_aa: CASSDAPGFNTQYF; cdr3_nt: TGTGCCAGCAGTGACGCTCCGGGGTTCAATACGCAGTATTTT
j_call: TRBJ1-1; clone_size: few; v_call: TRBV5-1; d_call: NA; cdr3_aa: CASSLVTGPNTEAFF; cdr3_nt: TGCGCCAGCAGCTTGGTTACTGGCCCGAACACTGAAGCTTTCTTT
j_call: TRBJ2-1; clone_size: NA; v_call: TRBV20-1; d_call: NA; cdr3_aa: CSAGGAGNEQFF; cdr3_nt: TGCAGTGCTGGGGGGGCGGGAAATGAGCAGTTCTTC
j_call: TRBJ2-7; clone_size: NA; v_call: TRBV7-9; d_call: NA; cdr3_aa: CASSLGTSSIEQYF; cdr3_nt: TGTGCCAGCAGCCTCGGGACATCCTCTATCGAGCAGTACTTC
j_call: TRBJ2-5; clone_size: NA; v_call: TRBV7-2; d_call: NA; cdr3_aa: CASSVNSPPETQYF; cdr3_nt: TGTGCCAGCAGCGTCAATTCCCCCCCAGAGACCCAGTACTTC
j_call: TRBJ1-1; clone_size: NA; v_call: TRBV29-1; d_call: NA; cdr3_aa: CSVVFGGMRTEAFF; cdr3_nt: TGCAGCGTCGTCTTCGGCGGTATGAGGACTGAAGCTTTCTTT
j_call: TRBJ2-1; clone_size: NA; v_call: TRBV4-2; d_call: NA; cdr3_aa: CASSPGERVIRDEQFF; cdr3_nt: TGTGCCAGCAGCCCAGGGGAGCGGGTTATACGCGATGAGCAGTTCTTC
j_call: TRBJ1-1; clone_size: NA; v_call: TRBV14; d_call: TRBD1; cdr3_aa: CASSLGGGATEAFF; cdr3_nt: TGTGCCAGCAGCCTAGGAGGGGGCGCGACTGAAGCTTTCTTT
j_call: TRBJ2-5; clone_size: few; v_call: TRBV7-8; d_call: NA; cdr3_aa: CASSPPGTSPGLGYF; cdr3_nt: TGTGCCAGCAGCCCGCCCGGGACCTCCCCAGGCCTAGGCTACTTC
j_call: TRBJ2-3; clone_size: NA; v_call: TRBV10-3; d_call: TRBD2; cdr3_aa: CAISGGGGGGTDTQYF; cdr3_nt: TGTGCCATCAGTGGGGGAGGCGGGGGTGGCACAGATACGCAGTATTTT
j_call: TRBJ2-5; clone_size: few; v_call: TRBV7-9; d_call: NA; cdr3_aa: CASSAGSGETQYF; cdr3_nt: TGTGCCAGCAGCGCGGGAAGTGGAGAGACCCAGTACTTC
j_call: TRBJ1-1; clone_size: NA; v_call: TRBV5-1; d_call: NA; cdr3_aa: CASSLELVAEAFF; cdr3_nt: TGCGCCAGCAGCTTGGAGTTAGTCGCTGAAGCTTTCTTT
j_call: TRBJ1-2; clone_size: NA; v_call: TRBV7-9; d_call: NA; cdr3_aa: CASSFESRWSGYTF; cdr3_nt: TGTGCCAGCAGCTTTGAGTCACGATGGAGTGGCTACACCTTC
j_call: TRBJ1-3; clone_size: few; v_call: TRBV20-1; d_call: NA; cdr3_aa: CSARALPGSNTIYF; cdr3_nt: TGCAGTGCTAGAGCCTTGCCCGGGTCAAACACCATATATTTT
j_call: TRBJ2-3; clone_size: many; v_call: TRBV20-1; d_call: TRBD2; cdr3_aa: CSARDPGTSGNTQYF; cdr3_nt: TGCAGTGCTAGAGACCCCGGGACTAGCGGGAATACGCAGTATTTT
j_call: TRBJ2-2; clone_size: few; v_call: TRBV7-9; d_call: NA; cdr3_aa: CASSPHLTGELFF; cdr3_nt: TGTGCCAGCAGCCCTCATCTCACCGGGGAGCTGTTTTTT
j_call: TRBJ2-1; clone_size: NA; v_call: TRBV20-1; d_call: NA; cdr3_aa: CSARVLSTGTKYNEQFF; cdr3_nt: TGCAGTGCTAGAGTTCTGTCGACCGGGACAAAGTACAATGAGCAGTTCTTC
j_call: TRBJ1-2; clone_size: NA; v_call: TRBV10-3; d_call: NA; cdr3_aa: CASSGQTLDGYTF; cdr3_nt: TGTGCCTCCTCGGGCCAGACCCTCGATGGCTACACCTTC
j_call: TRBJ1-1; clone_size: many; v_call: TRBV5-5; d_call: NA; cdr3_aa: CASSLHGSLTTEAFF; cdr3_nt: TGTGCCAGCAGCTTGCACGGGAGTCTTACTACTGAAGCTTTCTTT
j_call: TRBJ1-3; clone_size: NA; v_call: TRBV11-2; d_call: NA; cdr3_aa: CASSFQGGNTIYF; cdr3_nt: TGTGCCAGCAGCTTTCAGGGAGGAAACACCATATATTTT